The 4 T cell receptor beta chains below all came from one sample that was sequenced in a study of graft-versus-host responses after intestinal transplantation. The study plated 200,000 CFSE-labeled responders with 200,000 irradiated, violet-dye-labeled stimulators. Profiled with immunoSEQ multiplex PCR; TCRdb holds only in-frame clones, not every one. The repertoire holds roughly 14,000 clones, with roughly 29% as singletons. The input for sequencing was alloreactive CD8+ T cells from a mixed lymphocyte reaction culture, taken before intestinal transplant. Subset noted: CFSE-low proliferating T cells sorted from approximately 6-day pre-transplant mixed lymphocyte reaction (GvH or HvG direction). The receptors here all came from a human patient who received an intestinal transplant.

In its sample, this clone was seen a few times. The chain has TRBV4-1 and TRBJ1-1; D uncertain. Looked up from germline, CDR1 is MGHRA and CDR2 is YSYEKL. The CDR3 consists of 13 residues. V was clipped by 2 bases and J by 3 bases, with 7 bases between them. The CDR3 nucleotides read TGCGCCAGCAGCCAACGCACAGACACTGAAGCTTTCTTT. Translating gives CASSQRTDTEAFF.

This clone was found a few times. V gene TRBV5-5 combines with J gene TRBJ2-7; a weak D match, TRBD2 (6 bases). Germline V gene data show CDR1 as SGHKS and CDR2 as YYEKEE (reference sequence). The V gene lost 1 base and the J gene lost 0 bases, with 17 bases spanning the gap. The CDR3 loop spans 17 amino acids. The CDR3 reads CASSLSLAAGLSYEQYF. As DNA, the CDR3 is TGTGCCAGCAGCTTGAGTCTAGCAGCGGGTCTCTCCTACGAGCAGTACTTC.

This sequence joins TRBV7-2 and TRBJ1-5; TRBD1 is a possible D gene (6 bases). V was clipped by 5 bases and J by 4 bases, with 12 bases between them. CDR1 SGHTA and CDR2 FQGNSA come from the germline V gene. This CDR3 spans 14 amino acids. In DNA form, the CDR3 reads TGTGCCAGCAGCCCGACAGGTTCGAATCAGCCCCAGCATTTT. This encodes CASSPTGSNQPQHF.

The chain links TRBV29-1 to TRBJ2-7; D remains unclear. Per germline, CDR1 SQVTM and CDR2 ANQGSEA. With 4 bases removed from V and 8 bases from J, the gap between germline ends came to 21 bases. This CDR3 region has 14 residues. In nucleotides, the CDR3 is TGCAGCGTTGGCAGGCATCCTCATCTCACTAAGCAGTACTTC. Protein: CSVGRHPHLTKQYF.